One and the same sample provided the 16 T cell receptor beta chains below, sequenced in a study of cytomegalovirus exposure and HLA in healthy donors. Researchers ran the PCR with 60 Vbeta and 13 Jbeta primers. Here immunoSEQ multiplex PCR was the method, and the copy in TCRdb shows in-frame clones only, minus some. This sample has fewer than 150,000 clones, with roughly 77% found just once. The sample consisted of PBMCs. Receptors originate from a man aged 30-40 years in good health and CMV-seronegative.

The chain recombines TRBV10-3 with TRBJ1-2; TRBD1 matches 12 bases. CDR1 is ENHRY and CDR2 is SYGVKD in the germline V gene. V shed 4 bases, J shed 6 bases, and the junction held 6 bases outside the gene matches. CDR3 size: 15 residues. In DNA, the CDR3 is TGTGCCATCAGTGGTCGGGGACAGGGGGCGAATGGCTACACCTTC. This sequence encodes CAISGRGQGANGYTF.

The gene calls are TRBV6-1 and TRBJ2-7, with 8 nucleotides matching TRBD1. Germline V lookup: CDR1 MNHNS, CDR2 SASEGT. CDR3 length: 13 amino acids. The J segment lost 3 bases and the V segment lost 6 bases, leaving 4 bases of the junction unmatched. CDR3 amino acids: CASSLDRGYEQYF. Here the CDR3 DNA reads TGTGCCAGCAGCCTCGACAGGGGCTACGAGCAGTACTTC.

This chain connects TRBV5-1 to TRBJ1-1; the match to TRBD1 covers 7 bases. This CDR3 comprises 14 residues. V lost 2 bases, J lost 2 bases, and 3 bases stayed unmatched. The germline CDR1 and CDR2 sequences are SGHRS and YFSETQ. CDR3 amino acids: CASSLWTGNTEAFF. CDR3 bases: TGCGCCAGCAGCTTATGGACAGGAAACACTGAAGCTTTCTTT.

For this clone: Mismatch with germline at one junction end may stem from a read error. CDR3 in DNA: TGTGCCAGCAGTCCCGGACAGGGGCAGGGCTACCCCTTC. Amino acid sequence: CASSPGQGQGYPF. The chain combines TRBV28 with TRBJ1-2; 9 bases align to TRBD1. Germline loops: CDR1 MDHEN, CDR2 SYDVKM. The CDR3 loop spans 13 amino acids.

The chain links TRBV30 to TRBJ2-7; TRBD1 is a possible D gene (6 bases). Germline values: CDR1 GTSNPN, CDR2 SVGIG (reference sequence). The length of the CDR3 is 12 residues. Trimming stripped 5 bases from V and 11 bases from J, with 19 bases between. Here the CDR3 DNA reads TGTGCCTGGGGCCCCCCGGGACAAAGGAAGTACTTC. This sequence encodes CAWGPPGQRKYF.

The chain couples TRBV5-1 to TRBJ1-2, with 10 bases aligning to TRBD1. Trimming at V came to 4 bases and at J to 2 bases, leaving 8 bases not matched to a gene. Germline CDR1 and CDR2: SGHRS and YFSETQ. The CDR3 has 16 residues. DNA of the CDR3: TGCGCCAGCAGCCTTGACAGGGGGCAGTCGAACTATGGCTACACCTTC. It specifies CASSLDRGQSNYGYTF.

In its sample, this clone was seen once. This chain uses TRBV5-1 with TRBJ2-1; D ambiguous. This CDR3 has 13 amino acids. The germline V gene encodes CDR1 SGHRS and CDR2 YFSETQ. Trimming left V 3 bases short and J 6 bases short, with 10 bases between. CDR3 sequence: CASSSDGFNEQFF. For the CDR3, the DNA is TGCGCCAGCAGCTCCGACGGGTTCAATGAGCAGTTCTTC.

V usage is TRBV19 and J usage is TRBJ2-1; tentative D call: TRBD1 (6 bases). Between the trimmed V and J ends, which lost 3 bases and 2 bases, there was a span of 8 bases. The CDR3 spans 14 residues. The germline gives CDR1 LNHDA, CDR2 SQIVND (reference sequence). This CDR3 reads CASSMGTTYNEQFF. CDR3 DNA sequence: TGTGCCAGTAGTATGGGGACAACCTACAATGAGCAGTTCTTC.

A word on this clone: Additional DNA sequences in this sample encode the identical CDR3. The CDR3 sequence: CSVQQGNTEAFF. DNA for the CDR3: TGCAGCGTCCAACAGGGGAACACTGAAGCTTTCTTT. The chain recombines TRBV29-1 with TRBJ1-1; possible D gene TRBD1, 6 bases. Trimming removed 6 bases at V and 1 base at J, with 9 bases between. From germline, CDR1 is SQVTM and CDR2 ANQGSEA. This CDR3 has 12 residues.

The chain links TRBV5-1 to TRBJ1-1; 10 bases map to TRBD1. V shed 4 bases and J 7 bases; nucleotides not matched to a gene: 16. CDR1 is SGHRS and CDR2 is YFSETQ in the germline V gene. The CDR3 length is 17 residues. CDR3 DNA: TGCGCCAGCAGCCCGCAACCGGGACAGGGGAGGGGGTTTGAAGCTTTCTTT. It codes for CASSPQPGQGRGFEAFF.

V and J are TRBV5-1 and TRBJ2-1; D is ambiguous. CDR1 and CDR2 (germline): SGHRS, YFSETQ. With 1 base removed from V and 4 bases from J, the gap between germline ends came to 12 bases. CDR3 length equals 15 residues. CDR3 amino acids: CASSLSLQSYNEQFF. Written as DNA, the CDR3 is TGCGCCAGCAGCTTGTCATTACAGTCATACAATGAGCAGTTCTTC.

The CDR3 bases are TGTGCCTGGAGTTCGGGACAGGGAATCCGGTCCCAGCATTTT. Residues: CAWSSGQGIRSQHF. The chain employs TRBV30 and TRBJ1-5, with 9 nucleotides matching TRBD1. V gave up 2 bases and J gave up 11 bases; unmatched junction bases: 10. Germline V gene sequence: CDR1 GTSNPN, CDR2 SVGIG (reference sequence). This CDR3 spans 14 amino acids. The complete variable domain, with remaining parts taken from reference TRBV30 and TRBJ1-5, reads SQTIHQWPATLVQPVGSPLSLECTVEGTSNPNLYWYRQAAGRGLQLLFYSVGIGQISSEVPQNLSASRPQDRQFILSSKKLLLSDSGFYLCAWSSGQGIRSQHFGDGTRLSIL.

In this sample, this clone turned up once. V gene TRBV5-1 combines with J gene TRBJ2-7; no definite D call. The CDR3 runs 12 residues. Germline loops: CDR1 SGHRS, CDR2 YFSETQ. V was pared by 4 bases and J by 1 base, with 6 bases between. The CDR3 nucleotides are TGCGCCAGCAGCCCGGGTTCCTACGAGCAGTACTTC. As protein: CASSPGSYEQYF.

This chain connects TRBV5-1 to TRBJ2-7, with D possibly being TRBD1 (6 bases). There are 14 residues in the CDR3. The germline V and J ends were trimmed by 3 bases and 4 bases, with 14 bases remaining between them. In germline, CDR1 is SGHRS, CDR2 YFSETQ. CDR3 DNA sequence: TGCGCCAGCAGCTGGGGGCCAAGGAAGTACGAGCAGTACTTC. Its translation is CASSWGPRKYEQYF.

The chain uses TRBV15 and TRBJ2-7, with 8 nucleotides matching TRBD1. The junction had 4 bases not matched to a gene; V was cut back by 5 bases and J by 4 bases. This CDR3 has 13 residues. Germline V gene sequence: CDR1 LNHNV, CDR2 YYDKDF (reference sequence). CDR3 protein: CATSGTGRYEQYF. In DNA form, the CDR3 reads TGTGCCACCAGCGGGACAGGAAGATACGAGCAGTACTTC. Full variable domain (missing parts from reference TRBV15 and TRBJ2-7): DAMVIQNPRYQVTQFGKPVTLSCSQTLNHNVMYWYQQKSSQAPKLLFHYYDKDFNNEADTPDNFQSRRPNTSFCFLDIRSPGLGDTAMYLCATSGTGRYEQYFGPGTRLTVT.

The chain couples TRBV16 to TRBJ2-1; TRBD1 agrees at 8 bases. The germline gives CDR1 KGHSY, CDR2 FQNENV. J lost 4 bases, V lost 3 bases, and 5 bases had no gene match. This CDR3 has 15 residues. CDR3 sequence: CASSHIRQGYNEQFF. Written as DNA, the CDR3 is TGTGCCAGCAGCCACATAAGACAGGGGTACAATGAGCAGTTCTTC.